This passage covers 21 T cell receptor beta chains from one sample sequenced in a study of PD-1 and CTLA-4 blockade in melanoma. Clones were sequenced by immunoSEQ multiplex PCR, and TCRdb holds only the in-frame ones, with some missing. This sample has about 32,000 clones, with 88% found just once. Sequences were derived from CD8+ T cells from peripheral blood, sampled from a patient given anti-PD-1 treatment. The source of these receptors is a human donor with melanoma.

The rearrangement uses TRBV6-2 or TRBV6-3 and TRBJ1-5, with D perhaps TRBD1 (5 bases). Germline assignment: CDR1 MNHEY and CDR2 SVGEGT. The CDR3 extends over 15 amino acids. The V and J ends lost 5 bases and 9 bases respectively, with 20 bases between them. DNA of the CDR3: TGTGCCAGCAGTACCCCCCGGGGTGGGGCTGGGCCCCAGCATTTT. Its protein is CASSTPRGGAGPQHF.

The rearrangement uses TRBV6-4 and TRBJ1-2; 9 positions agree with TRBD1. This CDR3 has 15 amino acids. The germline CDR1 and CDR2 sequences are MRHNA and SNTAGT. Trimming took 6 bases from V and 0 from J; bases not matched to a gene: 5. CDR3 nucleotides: TGTGCCAGCAGCGCTAGACAGGGGGCTAACTATGGCTACACCTTC. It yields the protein CASSARQGANYGYTF.

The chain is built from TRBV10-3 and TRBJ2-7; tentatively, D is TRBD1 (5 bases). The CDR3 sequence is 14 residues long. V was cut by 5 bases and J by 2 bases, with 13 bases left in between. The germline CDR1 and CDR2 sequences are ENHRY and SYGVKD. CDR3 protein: CAISITGSPYEQYF. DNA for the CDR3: TGTGCCATCAGTATAACAGGCTCCCCCTACGAGCAGTACTTC.

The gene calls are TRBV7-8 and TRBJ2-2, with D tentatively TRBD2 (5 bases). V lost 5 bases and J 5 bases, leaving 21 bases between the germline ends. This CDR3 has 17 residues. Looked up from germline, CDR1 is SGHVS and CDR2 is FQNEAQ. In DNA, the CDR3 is TGTGCCAGCAGCCCCCTTTTCCCGGGGTCAAAAACCGGGGAGCTGTTTTTT. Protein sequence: CASSPLFPGSKTGELFF.

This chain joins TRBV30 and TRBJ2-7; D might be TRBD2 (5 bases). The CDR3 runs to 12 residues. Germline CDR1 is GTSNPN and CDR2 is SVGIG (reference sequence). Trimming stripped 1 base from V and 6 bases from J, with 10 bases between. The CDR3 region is CAWSGRAGEQYF. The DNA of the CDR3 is TGTGCCTGGAGTGGAAGGGCGGGCGAGCAGTACTTC.

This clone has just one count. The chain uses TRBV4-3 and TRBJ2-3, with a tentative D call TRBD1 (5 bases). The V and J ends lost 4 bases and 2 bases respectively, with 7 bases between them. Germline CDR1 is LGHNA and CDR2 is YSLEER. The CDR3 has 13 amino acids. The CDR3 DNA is TGCGCCAGCAGCCCGACAGTCACAGATACGCAGTATTTT. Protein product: CASSPTVTDTQYF.

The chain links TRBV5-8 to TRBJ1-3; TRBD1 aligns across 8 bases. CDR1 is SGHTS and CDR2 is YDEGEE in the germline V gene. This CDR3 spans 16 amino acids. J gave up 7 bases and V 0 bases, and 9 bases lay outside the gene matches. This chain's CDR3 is CASSLEIGTGYNTIYF. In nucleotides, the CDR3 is TGTGCCAGCAGCTTGGAAATTGGGACAGGTTACAACACCATATATTTT.

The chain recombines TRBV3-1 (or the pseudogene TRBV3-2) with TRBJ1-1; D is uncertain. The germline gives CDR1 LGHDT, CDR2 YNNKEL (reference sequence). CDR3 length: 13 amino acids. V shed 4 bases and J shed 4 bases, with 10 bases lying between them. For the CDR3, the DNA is TGTGCCAGCAGCCCCGGACTGGTCACTGAAGCTTTCTTT. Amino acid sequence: CASSPGLVTEAFF.

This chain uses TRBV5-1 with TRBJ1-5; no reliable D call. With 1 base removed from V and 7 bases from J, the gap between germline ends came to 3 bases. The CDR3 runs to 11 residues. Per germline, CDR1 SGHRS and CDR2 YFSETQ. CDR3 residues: CASSLRQPQHF. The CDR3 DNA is TGCGCCAGCAGCTTGCGCCAGCCCCAGCATTTT.

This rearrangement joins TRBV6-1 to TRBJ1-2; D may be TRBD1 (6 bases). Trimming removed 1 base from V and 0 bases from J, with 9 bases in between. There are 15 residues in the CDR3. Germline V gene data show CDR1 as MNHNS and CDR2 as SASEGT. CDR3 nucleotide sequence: TGTGCCAGCAGTGAAGGTGGGGGCCCTAACTATGGCTACACCTTC. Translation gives CASSEGGGPNYGYTF.

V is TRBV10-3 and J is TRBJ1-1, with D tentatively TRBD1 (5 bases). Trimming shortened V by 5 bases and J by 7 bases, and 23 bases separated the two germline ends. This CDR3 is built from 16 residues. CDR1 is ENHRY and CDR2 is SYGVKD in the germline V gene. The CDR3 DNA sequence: TGTGCCATCAGTAACGCCGGGGGGTCCCCCGTAATTGAAGCTTTCTTT. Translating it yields CAISNAGGSPVIEAFF.

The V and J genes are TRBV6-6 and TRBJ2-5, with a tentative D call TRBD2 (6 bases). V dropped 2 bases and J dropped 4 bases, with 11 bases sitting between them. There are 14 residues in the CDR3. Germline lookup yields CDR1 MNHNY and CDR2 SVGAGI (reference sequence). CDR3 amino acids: CASSYLTSRETQYF. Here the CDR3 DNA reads TGTGCCAGCAGTTACCTGACTAGTAGAGAGACCCAGTACTTC.

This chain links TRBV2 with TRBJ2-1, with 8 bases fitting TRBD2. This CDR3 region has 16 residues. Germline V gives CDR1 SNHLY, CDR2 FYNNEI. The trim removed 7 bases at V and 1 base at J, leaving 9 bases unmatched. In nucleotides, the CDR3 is TGTGCCAGCACGACATTCGGGGGGGATTCCTACAATGAGCAGTTCTTC. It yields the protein CASTTFGGDSYNEQFF.

CDR3 coding DNA: TGTGCCAGCAGCTTAGCCCCCGGGACAGTAACCGGGGAGCTGTTTTTT. Its translation: CASSLAPGTVTGELFF. The J gene is TRBJ2-2, the V gene TRBV7-9; 7 nucleotides line up with TRBD1. The CDR3 extends over 16 amino acids. The J segment lost 5 bases and the V segment lost 0 bases, leaving 6 bases of the junction unmatched. Germline V lookup: CDR1 SEHNR, CDR2 FQNEAQ (reference sequence).

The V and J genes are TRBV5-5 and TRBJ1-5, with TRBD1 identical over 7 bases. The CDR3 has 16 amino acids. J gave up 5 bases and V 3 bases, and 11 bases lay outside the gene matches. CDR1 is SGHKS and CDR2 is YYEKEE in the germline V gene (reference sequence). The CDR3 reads CASSSWYRGEDQPQHF. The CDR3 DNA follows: TGTGCCAGCAGCTCTTGGTACAGGGGAGAGGATCAGCCCCAGCATTTT.

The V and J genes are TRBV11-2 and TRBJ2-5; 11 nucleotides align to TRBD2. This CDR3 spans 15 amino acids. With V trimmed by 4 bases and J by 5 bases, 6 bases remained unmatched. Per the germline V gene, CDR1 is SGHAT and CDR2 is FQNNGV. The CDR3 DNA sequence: TGTGCCAGCAGCTCTATAGCGGGGGGGCCGGAGACCCAGTACTTC. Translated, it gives CASSSIAGGPETQYF. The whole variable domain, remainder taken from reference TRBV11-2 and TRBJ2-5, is EAGVAQSPRYKIIEKRQSVAFWCNPISGHATLYWYQQILGQGPKLLIQFQNNGVVDDSQLPKDRFSAERLKGVDSTLKIQPAKLEDSAVYLCASSSIAGGPETQYFGPGTRLLVL.

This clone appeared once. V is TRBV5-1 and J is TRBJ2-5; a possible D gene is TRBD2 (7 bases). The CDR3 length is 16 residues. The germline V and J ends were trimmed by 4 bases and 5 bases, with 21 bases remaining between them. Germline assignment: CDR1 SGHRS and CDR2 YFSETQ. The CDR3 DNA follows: TGCGCCAGCAGCCCTACAGTCAATGGGGGGGCCGAGACCCAGTACTTC. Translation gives CASSPTVNGGAETQYF.

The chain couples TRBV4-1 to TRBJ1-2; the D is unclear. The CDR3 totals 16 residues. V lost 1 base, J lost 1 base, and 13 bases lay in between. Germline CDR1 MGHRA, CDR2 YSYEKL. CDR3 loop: CASSQVANLDNYGYTF. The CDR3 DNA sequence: TGCGCCAGCAGCCAAGTTGCTAACTTAGATAACTATGGCTACACCTTC.

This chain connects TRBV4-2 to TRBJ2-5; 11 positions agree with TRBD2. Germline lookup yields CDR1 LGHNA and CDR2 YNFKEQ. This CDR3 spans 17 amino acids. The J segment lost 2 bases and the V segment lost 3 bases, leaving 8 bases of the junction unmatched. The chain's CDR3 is CASSQHLAGGLQETQYF. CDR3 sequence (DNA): TGTGCCAGCAGCCAGCACCTAGCGGGGGGTTTGCAAGAGACCCAGTACTTC.

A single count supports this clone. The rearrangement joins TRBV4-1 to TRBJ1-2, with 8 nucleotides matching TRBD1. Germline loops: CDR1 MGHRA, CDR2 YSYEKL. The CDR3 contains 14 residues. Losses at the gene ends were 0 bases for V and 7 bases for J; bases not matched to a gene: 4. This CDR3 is CASSQDGQGFGYTF. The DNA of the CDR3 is TGCGCCAGCAGCCAAGACGGACAGGGTTTTGGCTACACCTTC.

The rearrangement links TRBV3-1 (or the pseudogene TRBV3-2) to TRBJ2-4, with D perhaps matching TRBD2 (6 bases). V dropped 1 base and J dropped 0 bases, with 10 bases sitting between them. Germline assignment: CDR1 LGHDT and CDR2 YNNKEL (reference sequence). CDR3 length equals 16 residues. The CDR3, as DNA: TGTGCCAGCAGCCAAGGGAGGGACCTAGCCAAAAACATTCAGTACTTC. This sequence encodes CASSQGRDLAKNIQYF.